This is a list of T cell receptor beta chains from one sample in a study of siplizumab effects on memory and regulatory T cells. The antigens of these receptors remain unknown. This table comes from immunoSEQ multiplex PCR, and its TCRdb copy is limited to in-frame clones, with some not included. The sample lists about 12,000 clones; approximately 50% were seen once. Sequenced sample: CFSE-low (dividing) CD8+ T cells sorted from an allogeneic mixed lymphocyte reaction. The receptors come from a human donor in good health; the cells came from an allogeneic mixed lymphocyte reaction. Some clones in this sample may be carry-over from other donors' samples. The CDR3 runs from the conserved cysteine through the conserved F or W.

J,V,CDR3
TRBJ2-2,TRBV5-4,CASSLLVGELFF
TRBJ2-7,TRBV5-6,CASSLGLVAYEQYF
TRBJ2-7,TRBV11-2,CASSLDVASGTTTQYF
TRBJ2-3,TRBV27,CASSFSSADTQYF
TRBJ2-2,TRBV21-1,CASSAWTGVTGELFF
TRBJ1-2,TRBV27,CASAITQGWGTNYGYTF
TRBJ1-2,TRBV27,CASSYGTDYGYTF
TRBJ1-2,TRBV5-4,CASSLEQGSIYGYTF
TRBJ2-1,TRBV6-6,CASSYSSSSYNEQFF
TRBJ2-1,TRBV13,CASSLRDRGDNEQFF
TRBJ2-3,TRBV19,CASSIWLAGVSDTQYF
TRBJ1-2,TRBV23-1,CASSPPDRGRRKGYTF
TRBJ2-6,TRBV7-3,CASRLSGANVLTF
TRBJ2-7,TRBV7-2,CASSFGISYEQYF
TRBJ1-1,TRBV10-2,CASREGGTEAFF
TRBJ2-7,TRBV4-1,CASSQDPSASYEQYF
TRBJ2-3,TRBV27,CASSSTGGVLGSDTQYF
TRBJ2-7,TRBV19,CASSIYPGYEQYF
TRBJ2-1,TRBV6-6,CASTTSGSIDDEQFF
TRBJ2-7,TRBV6-5,CASRERDRGSYEQYF
TRBJ2-3,TRBV11-2,CASSLEWGLDTQYF
TRBJ2-1,TRBV6-4,CASSETGASYNEQFF